A single sample is the source of the 5 T cell receptor beta chains below, sequenced in a study of blood T cell repertoires in COVID-19. Using immunoSEQ multiplex PCR, the repertoire was profiled, and TCRdb retains in-frame clones only, with some absent. The sample includes approximately 210,000 clones, about four fifths of them seen just once. Sequences were obtained from peripheral blood. These receptors were obtained from a woman of 80 years or more with COVID-19, enrolled during active disease.

Only one count was recorded for this clone. The rearrangement uses TRBV5-1 and TRBJ2-2; the match to TRBD2 covers 7 bases. V dropped 4 bases and J dropped 3; count of bases not matched to a gene: 12. Germline loops: CDR1 SGHRS, CDR2 YFSETQ. This CDR3 region has 17 residues. In DNA, the CDR3 is TGCGCCAGCAGCCTAGGACCCCTCGCGGGAGACACCGGGGAGCTGTTTTTT. This encodes CASSLGPLAGDTGELFF. Full variable domain (outside the CDR3, taken from reference TRBV5-1 and TRBJ2-2): KAGVTQTPRYLIKTRGQQVTLSCSPISGHRSVSWYQQTPGQGLQFLFEYFSETQRNKGNFPGRFSGRQFSNSRSEMNVSTLELGDSALYLCASSLGPLAGDTGELFFGEGSRLTVL.

The chain links TRBV7-2 to TRBJ2-3; D is possibly TRBD2 (5 bases). Per germline, CDR1 SGHTA and CDR2 FQGNSA. V shed 6 bases and J shed 0 bases, with 10 bases lying between them. The CDR3 is made up of 14 amino acids. Written as DNA, the CDR3 is TGTGCCAGCAGAGGGAGTCTCAGCACAGATACGCAGTATTTT. This translates into CASRGSLSTDTQYF.

CDR3 sequence reads: CASSPTGDPLYGYTF. CDR3 in DNA: TGCGCCAGCAGCCCCACAGGGGATCCGCTCTATGGCTACACCTTC. The gene calls are TRBV5-1 and TRBJ1-2; 7 bases are shared with TRBD1. With V trimmed by 4 bases and J by 4 bases, 10 bases remained unmatched. The CDR3 totals 15 residues. CDR1 is SGHRS, CDR2 YFSETQ, per germline.

The sample holds one count of this clone. The chain is built from TRBV27 and TRBJ1-1; no reliable D call. The CDR3 spans 14 residues. V lost 5 bases, J lost 1 base, and 11 bases lay in between. CDR1 and CDR2 (germline): MNHEY, SMNVEV (reference sequence). The CDR3 nucleotides read TGTGCCAGCAGTCCCGTCCTTTCGAACACTGAAGCTTTCTTT. Its protein product is CASSPVLSNTEAFF.

The V and J genes are TRBV6-5 and TRBJ2-3, with a tentative D call TRBD2 (6 bases). The CDR3 consists of 12 residues. Germline V gene lookup returns CDR1 MNHEY and CDR2 SVGAGI. Trimming removed 6 bases at V and 11 bases at J, with 15 bases between. The CDR3 DNA sequence: TGTGCCAGCAGGAGGGACTGGCAGCAGCAGTATTTT. Translated, it gives CASRRDWQQQYF.